These T cell receptor beta chains were read from a single sample in a study of control samples from healthy donors and cancer patients. The method was immunoSEQ multiplex PCR; TCRdb's version includes in-frame clones alone and lacks a portion of them. The table has 180,000 or so clones, just under 95% seen once. The sample consisted of blood. The receptors were gathered from a woman aged 55-75 years in good health. The CDR3 runs from the conserved cysteine through the conserved F or W. Clone size is shown for a subset of rows, as once, few, many or a class of expanded clone.

TRBV11-2	.	TRBJ1-6	CASRGGSPLHF
TRBV6-5	.	TRBJ1-4	CASRRTGVLDEKLFF
TRBV6-4	once	TRBJ1-2	CASSPAQEANYGYTF
TRBV3-1/TRBV3-2	.	TRBJ1-2	CASSGGGLYGYTF
TRBV23-1	once	TRBJ2-2	CASSHESTRHPGHRGAVF
TRBV18	.	TRBJ1-5	CASSPGGDSNQPQHF
TRBV18	.	TRBJ1-1	CASSPGTGAFF
TRBV19	.	TRBJ1-1	CASSIKGGTTEAFF
TRBV27	few	TRBJ2-7	CASSIILGGMSYEQYF
TRBV19	.	TRBJ2-2	CASSKGLAITNTGELFF
TRBV27	.	TRBJ2-3	CASSLLDFSHADTQYF
TRBV25-1	.	TRBJ2-7	CASSDSGRPSYEQYF
TRBV12-3/TRBV12-4	.	TRBJ1-1	CASSFTGDTEAFF
TRBV28	.	TRBJ1-1	CASNQQGRTEAFF
TRBV19	.	TRBJ2-2	CASGGTSWGTGELFF
TRBV25-1	once	TRBJ1-2	CASSALQLTDFGGYTF
TRBV16	.	TRBJ1-4	CASTATGSEKLFF
TRBV23-1	.	TRBJ1-4	CASSQSIHPRGKLFF
TRBV9	.	TRBJ1-1	CASSVSSNTEAFF
TRBV18	.	TRBJ1-4	CASSPSPTGEKLFF
TRBV5-1	.	TRBJ1-2	CASSERQGLDGYTF
TRBV16	.	TRBJ1-3	CASSSEVSGNTTYF
TRBV6-6	.	TRBJ2-7	CASSSSGMSYEQYF
TRBV7-3	.	TRBJ1-2	CASSLLGGNYGYTF
TRBV6-5	.	TRBJ1-6	CASSGRVSNSPLHF
TRBV2	few	TRBJ1-6	CASTVDVGSPLHF
TRBV7-9	.	TRBJ2-3	CANSSLGGGADTQYF
TRBV27	few	TRBJ1-2	CASSLSQDITNYGYTF
TRBV18	.	TRBJ2-5	CASSPKKLAETQYF
TRBV28	.	TRBJ2-3	CASSLAGGPTDTQYF
TRBV4-1	.	TRBJ1-1	CASSQRRRGARHTEAFF
TRBV9	once	TRBJ2-1	CASSVDGVYNERFF
TRBV6-2/TRBV6-3	once	TRBJ2-3	CASSYSMHWGAEGTDTQYF
TRBV5-4	.	TRBJ2-7	CASSFPGLAGDEQYF
TRBV10-3	.	TRBJ1-2	CATGQVNYGYTF
TRBV6-5	.	TRBJ1-2	CASSYISQGGYGYTF
TRBV5-1	.	TRBJ2-3	CASSLGGWADTQYF
TRBV5-4	.	TRBJ2-7	CASSLGAGAYEQYF
TRBV7-6	once	TRBJ1-2	CASSPSLSVILSWGYTF
TRBV2	.	TRBJ1-2	CASSPDRDYGYTF
TRBV15	.	TRBJ2-5	CATSRDLGTGIKETQYF
TRBV19	.	TRBJ1-2	CASSQPRQNYGYTF
TRBV6-2/TRBV6-3	.	TRBJ1-1	CASSSHRNTEAFF
TRBV19	.	TRBJ1-1	CASSSDGNTEAFF
TRBV27	once	TRBJ2-7	CASSSGQPTGAYEQYF
TRBV19	.	TRBJ1-2	CASRDRVQTYGYTF
TRBV6-6	.	TRBJ1-4	CASSPEEGREKLFF
TRBV6-6	.	TRBJ1-4	CASSYHGTATNEKLFF
TRBV19	.	TRBJ1-1	CASSPILEGIEAFF
TRBV7-3	.	TRBJ1-2	CASSLQGPPSSF
TRBV5-1	.	TRBJ1-1	CASSLQWGRGNTEAFF